This entry features one T cell receptor beta chain sequence. Its antigen remains unknown. The protocol was immunoSEQ multiplex PCR, while the TCRdb copy is restricted to in-frame clones and leaves out a portion. This table has 150,000 to 200,000 clones, about 87% appearing once. The source of the sample is a study of T cell responses to AZD1222 COVID-19 vaccine. Whole-study findings and limits: Rises in breadth and depth of Spike-specific TCRs came after two AZD1222 doses. Epitopes outside B.1.351 and B.1.1.7 mutated regions reportedly drew nearly half of spike TCRs. Baseline seropositivity occurred in only 5 or 6 AZD1222 recipients. Repertoires in all cases were sampled only once the peak T cell response had passed.

The TCR comes from an adult in good health. Sequenced here: peripheral blood, sampled on day 0 of MenACWY control vaccination.

The CDR3 nucleotides are TGCGCCAGCAGCTTGGGGGCCGCCAATTCACCCCTCCACTTT. Protein sequence: CASSLGAANSPLHF. The chain joins TRBV5-1 to TRBJ1-6; no clear D. This CDR3 is built from 14 residues. V lost 0 bases to trimming and J lost 7 bases, with 8 bases between them. The germline V gene has CDR1 SGHRS and CDR2 YFSETQ.